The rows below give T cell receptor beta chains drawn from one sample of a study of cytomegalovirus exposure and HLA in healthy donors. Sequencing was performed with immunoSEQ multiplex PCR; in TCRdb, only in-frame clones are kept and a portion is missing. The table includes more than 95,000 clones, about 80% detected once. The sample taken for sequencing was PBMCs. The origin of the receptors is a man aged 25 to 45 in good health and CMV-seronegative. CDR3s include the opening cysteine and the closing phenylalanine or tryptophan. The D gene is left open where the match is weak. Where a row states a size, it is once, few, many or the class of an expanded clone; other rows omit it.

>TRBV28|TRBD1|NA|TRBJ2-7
TGTGCCAGCAGCCGGGACAGGGAAGGGAACGAGCAGTACTTC
CASSRDREGNEQYF
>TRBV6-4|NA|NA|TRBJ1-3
TGTGCCAGCAGTGAGCGTTATGGCTCTGGAAACACCATATATTTT
CASSERYGSGNTIYF
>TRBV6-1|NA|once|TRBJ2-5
TGTGCCAGCAGTGAGATGGGGGCAGCCGTCCAAGAGACCCAGTACTTC
CASSEMGAAVQETQYF
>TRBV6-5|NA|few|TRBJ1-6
TGTGCCAGCAGTTACAGATCGAACAGTTTTAATTCACCCCTCCACTTT
CASSYRSNSFNSPLHF
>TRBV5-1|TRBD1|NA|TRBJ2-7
TGCGCCAGCAGCTCTCGTCCCGGGACAGGGGCCGCCACCTACGAGCAGTACTTC
CASSSRPGTGAATYEQYF
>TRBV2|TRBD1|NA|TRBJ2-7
TGTGCCAGCAGTGACATGCGTGAGACAGGGGCCTTTCTCTCCTACGAGCAGTACTTC
CASSDMRETGAFLSYEQYF
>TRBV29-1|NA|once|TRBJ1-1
TGCAGCGTTGAAGGACAGATCACTGAAGCTTTCTTT
CSVEGQITEAFF
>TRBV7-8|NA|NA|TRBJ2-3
TGTGCCAGCAGCTTCCAGGGGGGAGATACGCAGTATTTT
CASSFQGGDTQYF
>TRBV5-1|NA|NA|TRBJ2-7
TGCGCCAGCAGCTTGCAGGGATCCTACGAGCAGTACTTC
CASSLQGSYEQYF
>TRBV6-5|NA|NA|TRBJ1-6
TGTGCCAGCAGTTACCTCGGTGAAAGCTATAATTCACCCCTCCACTTT
CASSYLGESYNSPLHF
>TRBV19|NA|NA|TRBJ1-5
TGTGCCAGTAGGGTACCAGGGTTCCCGAATCAGCCCCAGCATTTT
CASRVPGFPNQPQHF
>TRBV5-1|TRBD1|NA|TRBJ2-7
TGCGCCAGCAGCCCGGGACAGGGGATCTCCTACGAGCAGTACTTC
CASSPGQGISYEQYF
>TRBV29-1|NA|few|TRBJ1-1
TGCAGCGGGAGGCGCGGGACTTGGGACACTGAAGCTTTCTTT
CSGRRGTWDTEAFF
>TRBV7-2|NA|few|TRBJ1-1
TGTGCCAGCAGCAACAGTATGAACACTGAAGCTTTCTTT
CASSNSMNTEAFF
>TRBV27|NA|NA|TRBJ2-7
TGTGCCAGCAGCCCGATTTTCCGGGCCTACGAGCAGTACTTC
CASSPIFRAYEQYF
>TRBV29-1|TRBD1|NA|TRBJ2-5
TGCAGCGTTGACTCCGACAGGGGCGAGTACCAAGAGACCCAGTACTTC
CSVDSDRGEYQETQYF
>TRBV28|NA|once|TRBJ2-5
TGTGCCAGCAGTCGAGGGCGACTTCGCTCCCAGTACTTC
CASSRGRLRSQYF
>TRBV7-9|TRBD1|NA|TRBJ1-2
TGTGCCAGCAGCGCGCCGGGACAGGGTTCCTATGGCTACACCTTC
CASSAPGQGSYGYTF
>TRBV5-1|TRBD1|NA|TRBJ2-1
TGCGCCAGCAGCTTACAGGGGGCAGGCAGGGATGAGCAGTTCTTC
CASSLQGAGRDEQFF
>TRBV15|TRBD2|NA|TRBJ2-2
TGTGCAACCAGGGCTAGCGGGGTGGGGGAGCTGTTTTTT
CATRASGVGELFF
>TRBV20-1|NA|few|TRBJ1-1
TGCACGGGACATTGGAACACTGAAGCTTTCTTT
CTGHWNTEAFF
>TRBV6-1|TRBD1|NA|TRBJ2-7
TGTGCCAGCAGTCACTGGGACAGACCCTACGAGCAGTACTTC
CASSHWDRPYEQYF
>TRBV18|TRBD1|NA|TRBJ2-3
TGTGCCAGCTCACCAAGGACAGGGGATGGCACAGATACGCAGTATTTT
CASSPRTGDGTDTQYF
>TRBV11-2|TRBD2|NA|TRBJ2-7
TGTGCCAGCAGCTTAGGCGGGACTAGAACCTACGAGCAGTACTTC
CASSLGGTRTYEQYF
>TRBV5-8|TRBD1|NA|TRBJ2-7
TGTGCCAGCAGCTTCGGACAGGGCATCAACGAGCAGTACTTC
CASSFGQGINEQYF
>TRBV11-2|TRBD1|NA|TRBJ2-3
TGTGCCAGCAGTCGACAGGGGGCGAAGGCAGATACGCAGTATTTT
CASSRQGAKADTQYF
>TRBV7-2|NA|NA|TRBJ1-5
TGTGCCAGCAGCCAATCACGAGATCAGCCCCAGCATTTT
CASSQSRDQPQHF
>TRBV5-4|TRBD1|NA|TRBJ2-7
TGTGCCAGCAGCATTCGGACAGGGGAGGAGCAGTACTTC
CASSIRTGEEQYF
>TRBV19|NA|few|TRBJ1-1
TGTGCCAGTATAGCAGGGAATGTGAATTGGAACACTGAAGCTTTCTTT
CASIAGNVNWNTEAFF
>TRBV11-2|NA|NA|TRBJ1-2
TGTGCCAGCAGCACAGGACAGCTCAAATATGGCTACACCTTC
CASSTGQLKYGYTF
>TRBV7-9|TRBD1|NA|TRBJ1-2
TGTGCCAGCAGTCCAGGGGGGACGGGCTATGGCTACACCTTC
CASSPGGTGYGYTF
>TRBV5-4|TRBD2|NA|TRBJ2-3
TGTGCCAGCAGCTCAGGACTAGCGGGAGGGAAAGATACGCAGTATTTT
CASSSGLAGGKDTQYF